This is a list of T cell receptor beta chains from one sample in a study of beta chain features in type 1 diabetes. TCRdb's table, derived via immunoSEQ multiplex PCR, lists solely in-frame clones and lacks some. The sample shows 600,000 or so clones, roughly an eighth of them seen only once. Sample: naive CD4+ T cells from blood. All receptors come from a man between 18 and 29 years old with type 1 diabetes. The CDR3 runs from the conserved cysteine through the conserved F or W. The D gene is left open where the match is weak. Expanded clones are given a class, and other clones once, few, many or no size at all.

j_call: TRBJ1-5
v_call: TRBV19
clone_size: few
d_call: TRBD1
cdr3_length: 16
cdr3_aa: CASSIESTGSNQPQHF
cdr3_nt: TGTGCCAGTAGTATAGAATCGACAGGGAGCAATCAGCCCCAGCATTTT

j_call: TRBJ2-1
v_call: TRBV13
clone_size: few
d_call: TRBD1
cdr3_length: 17
cdr3_aa: CASSVGNPGQSYNEQFF
cdr3_nt: TGTGCCAGCAGTGTAGGCAACCCGGGACAGTCCTACAATGAGCAGTTCTTC

j_call: TRBJ2-5
v_call: TRBV7-2
clone_size: few
d_call: -
cdr3_length: 13
cdr3_aa: CASSFTIQETQYF
cdr3_nt: TGTGCCAGCAGCTTTACTATTCAAGAGACCCAGTACTTC

j_call: TRBJ2-1
v_call: TRBV5-6
clone_size: few
d_call: -
cdr3_length: 11
cdr3_aa: CASSLQYEQFF
cdr3_nt: TGTGCCAGCAGCCTTCAATATGAGCAGTTCTTC

j_call: TRBJ2-3
v_call: TRBV18
clone_size: once
d_call: -
cdr3_length: 14
cdr3_aa: CASSPAQRTDTQYF
cdr3_nt: TGTGCCAGCTCACCAGCACAGCGCACAGATACGCAGTATTTT

j_call: TRBJ2-7
v_call: TRBV2
clone_size: -
d_call: TRBD1
cdr3_length: 14
cdr3_aa: CASSEQGAAYEQYF
cdr3_nt: TGTGCCAGCAGTGAGCAGGGGGCAGCCTACGAGCAGTACTTC

j_call: TRBJ1-1
v_call: TRBV19
clone_size: -
d_call: -
cdr3_length: 15
cdr3_aa: CASIPSPALNTEAFF
cdr3_nt: TGTGCCAGTATCCCCTCGCCAGCCTTGAACACTGAAGCTTTCTTT

j_call: TRBJ2-7
v_call: TRBV21-1
clone_size: few
d_call: -
cdr3_length: 17
cdr3_aa: CASSKGRAQRERNEQYF
cdr3_nt: TGTGCCAGCAGCAAAGGAAGGGCCCAACGGGAAAGGAACGAGCAGTACTTC

j_call: TRBJ2-1
v_call: TRBV4-2
clone_size: -
d_call: -
cdr3_length: 14
cdr3_aa: CASRVSTVYNEQFF
cdr3_nt: TGTGCCAGCAGAGTATCGACGGTTTACAATGAGCAGTTCTTC

j_call: TRBJ2-7
v_call: TRBV7-2
clone_size: few
d_call: -
cdr3_length: 13
cdr3_aa: CASSFTGTYEQYF
cdr3_nt: TGTGCCAGCAGTTTCACAGGGACCTACGAGCAGTACTTC

j_call: TRBJ2-5
v_call: TRBV25-1
clone_size: -
d_call: TRBD1
cdr3_length: 14
cdr3_aa: CASQTGVGQETQYF
cdr3_nt: TGTGCCAGCCAAACAGGGGTCGGCCAAGAGACCCAGTACTTC

j_call: TRBJ1-5
v_call: TRBV2
clone_size: -
d_call: TRBD1
cdr3_length: 12
cdr3_aa: CASSTGGQPQHF
cdr3_nt: TGTGCCAGCAGTACAGGGGGTCAGCCCCAGCATTTT

j_call: TRBJ2-3
v_call: TRBV25-1
clone_size: -
d_call: -
cdr3_length: 16
cdr3_aa: CASSEFGGASTDTQYF
cdr3_nt: TGTGCCAGCAGTGAATTTGGCGGGGCTAGCACAGATACGCAGTATTTT

j_call: TRBJ2-6
v_call: TRBV18
clone_size: few
d_call: -
cdr3_length: 12
cdr3_aa: CASSPRVNVLTF
cdr3_nt: TGTGCCAGCTCACCAAGGGTAAACGTCCTGACTTTC

j_call: TRBJ2-1
v_call: TRBV11-3
clone_size: few
d_call: -
cdr3_length: 16
cdr3_aa: CASSSQGRGSYNEQFF
cdr3_nt: TGTGCCAGCAGCTCACAGGGGCGGGGGTCCTACAATGAGCAGTTCTTC

j_call: TRBJ1-6
v_call: TRBV27
clone_size: few
d_call: TRBD1
cdr3_length: 16
cdr3_aa: CASSFYGQGNNSPLHF
cdr3_nt: TGTGCCAGCAGTTTCTACGGACAGGGGAACAATTCACCCCTCCACTTT

j_call: TRBJ2-2
v_call: TRBV18
clone_size: -
d_call: -
cdr3_length: 14
cdr3_aa: CASSPGENTGELFF
cdr3_nt: TGTGCCAGCTCACCAGGGGAGAACACCGGGGAGCTGTTTTTT

j_call: TRBJ1-5
v_call: TRBV9
clone_size: few
d_call: -
cdr3_length: 14
cdr3_aa: CASSVAGDNQPQHF
cdr3_nt: TGTGCCAGCAGCGTAGCGGGGGACAATCAGCCCCAGCATTTT

j_call: TRBJ2-1
v_call: TRBV9
clone_size: -
d_call: TRBD2
cdr3_length: 16
cdr3_aa: CASSVGGRAAYNEQFF
cdr3_nt: TGTGCCAGCAGCGTAGGAGGGAGGGCGGCCTACAATGAGCAGTTCTTC

j_call: TRBJ2-5
v_call: TRBV10-1
clone_size: few
d_call: TRBD2
cdr3_length: 16
cdr3_aa: CASSGAAGDSQETQYF
cdr3_nt: TGCGCCAGCAGTGGTGCAGCGGGAGACTCCCAAGAGACCCAGTACTTC

j_call: TRBJ1-3
v_call: TRBV5-1
clone_size: few
d_call: -
cdr3_length: 15
cdr3_aa: CASSLDEYSGNTIYF
cdr3_nt: TGCGCCAGCAGCTTGGATGAGTACTCTGGAAACACCATATATTTT

j_call: TRBJ1-5
v_call: TRBV11-2
clone_size: -
d_call: TRBD1
cdr3_length: 13
cdr3_aa: CASSQQGAQPQHF
cdr3_nt: TGTGCCAGCAGCCAACAGGGGGCACAGCCCCAGCATTTT

j_call: TRBJ2-4
v_call: TRBV5-1
clone_size: -
d_call: -
cdr3_length: 12
cdr3_aa: CASSFQENIQYF
cdr3_nt: TGCGCCAGCAGCTTCCAGGAAAACATTCAGTACTTC

j_call: TRBJ2-1
v_call: TRBV7-3
clone_size: -
d_call: -
cdr3_length: 14
cdr3_aa: CASSPRGRLNEQFF
cdr3_nt: TGTGCCAGCAGCCCGAGGGGACGCCTCAATGAGCAGTTCTTC

j_call: TRBJ2-1
v_call: TRBV5-1
clone_size: -
d_call: -
cdr3_length: 14
cdr3_aa: CASSLEQLGNEQFF
cdr3_nt: TGCGCCAGCAGCTTGGAACAATTGGGGAATGAGCAGTTCTTC

j_call: TRBJ1-2
v_call: TRBV7-6
clone_size: -
d_call: -
cdr3_length: 14
cdr3_aa: CASSPRERGNGYTF
cdr3_nt: TGTGCCAGCAGCCCCCGGGAGAGGGGGAATGGCTACACCTTC

j_call: TRBJ2-5
v_call: TRBV9
clone_size: -
d_call: TRBD2
cdr3_length: 14
cdr3_aa: CASSAAGGRETQYF
cdr3_nt: TGTGCCAGCAGCGCAGCGGGAGGGCGAGAGACCCAGTACTTC

j_call: TRBJ1-4
v_call: TRBV5-1
clone_size: -
d_call: -
cdr3_length: 15
cdr3_aa: CASSGRDSRNEKLFF
cdr3_nt: TGCGCCAGCAGCGGTCGGGATTCCCGAAATGAAAAACTGTTTTTT

j_call: TRBJ1-3
v_call: TRBV6-5
clone_size: few
d_call: -
cdr3_length: 13
cdr3_aa: CASSNNALNTIYF
cdr3_nt: TGTGCCAGCAGTAACAACGCTTTAAACACCATATATTTT

j_call: TRBJ1-3
v_call: TRBV30
clone_size: few
d_call: TRBD1
cdr3_length: 13
cdr3_aa: CAWGTAFGNTIYF
cdr3_nt: TGTGCCTGGGGGACAGCTTTTGGAAACACCATATATTTT

j_call: TRBJ1-3
v_call: TRBV5-4
clone_size: -
d_call: -
cdr3_length: 14
cdr3_aa: CASSLRGVGNTIYF
cdr3_nt: TGTGCCAGCAGCTTGCGGGGGGTCGGAAACACCATATATTTT

j_call: TRBJ2-3
v_call: TRBV29-1
clone_size: few
d_call: TRBD2
cdr3_length: 12
cdr3_aa: CSVDVLARTQYF
cdr3_nt: TGCAGCGTTGACGTACTAGCGAGGACGCAGTATTTT

j_call: TRBJ2-3
v_call: TRBV10-3
clone_size: -
d_call: TRBD2
cdr3_length: 16
cdr3_aa: CAISELASGSPDTQYF
cdr3_nt: TGTGCCATCAGTGAACTGGCTAGCGGGAGTCCAGATACGCAGTATTTT

j_call: TRBJ2-7
v_call: TRBV9
clone_size: -
d_call: TRBD1
cdr3_length: 14
cdr3_aa: CASSATGAAYEQYF
cdr3_nt: TGTGCCAGCAGCGCAACAGGGGCGGCTTACGAGCAGTACTTC

j_call: TRBJ1-6
v_call: TRBV4-3
clone_size: -
d_call: -
cdr3_length: 15
cdr3_aa: CASSQVGHYNSPLHF
cdr3_nt: TGCGCCAGCAGCCAAGTGGGACATTATAATTCACCCCTCCACTTT

j_call: TRBJ1-1
v_call: TRBV9
clone_size: -
d_call: -
cdr3_length: 17
cdr3_aa: CASSLGGRPPMNTEAFF
cdr3_nt: TGTGCCAGCAGCTTGGGGGGGCGGCCCCCCATGAACACTGAAGCTTTCTTT

j_call: TRBJ1-6
v_call: TRBV10-3
clone_size: few
d_call: TRBD1
cdr3_length: 12
cdr3_aa: CATTGGDPPLHF
cdr3_nt: TGTGCCACTACAGGGGGCGACCCCCCCCTCCACTTT

j_call: TRBJ2-5
v_call: TRBV28
clone_size: few
d_call: -
cdr3_length: 13
cdr3_aa: CASRRGRQETQYF
cdr3_nt: TGTGCCAGCAGGCGGGGTAGGCAAGAGACCCAGTACTTC

j_call: TRBJ2-5
v_call: TRBV6-5
clone_size: -
d_call: TRBD2
cdr3_length: 13
cdr3_aa: CAISGTSGETQYF
cdr3_nt: TGTGCCATCAGCGGGACCTCGGGCGAGACCCAGTACTTC

j_call: TRBJ1-1
v_call: TRBV30
clone_size: few
d_call: -
cdr3_length: 10
cdr3_aa: CAWSVIEAFF
cdr3_nt: TGTGCCTGGAGTGTAATTGAAGCTTTCTTT

j_call: TRBJ2-7
v_call: TRBV9
clone_size: once
d_call: -
cdr3_length: 18
cdr3_aa: CASSVATGTQGFSYEQYF
cdr3_nt: TGTGCCAGCAGCGTAGCTACGGGGACTCAGGGGTTCTCCTACGAGCAGTACTTC

j_call: TRBJ1-1
v_call: TRBV9
clone_size: -
d_call: -
cdr3_length: 13
cdr3_aa: CASSALMNTEAFF
cdr3_nt: TGTGCCAGCAGCGCACTAATGAACACTGAAGCTTTCTTT

j_call: TRBJ2-7
v_call: TRBV5-1
clone_size: once
d_call: -
cdr3_length: 15
cdr3_aa: CASSLEGRPGNEQYF
cdr3_nt: TGCGCCAGCAGCTTGGAGGGCCGCCCCGGGAACGAGCAGTACTTC

j_call: TRBJ1-6
v_call: TRBV4-3
clone_size: -
d_call: TRBD1
cdr3_length: 16
cdr3_aa: CASSQDLRQGITPLHF
cdr3_nt: TGCGCCAGCAGCCAAGATTTGAGACAGGGGATTACACCCCTCCACTTT

j_call: TRBJ2-3
v_call: TRBV6-5
clone_size: few
d_call: -
cdr3_length: 15
cdr3_aa: CASSYRDRTTDTQYF
cdr3_nt: TGTGCCAGCAGTTACCGTGACAGAACCACAGATACGCAGTATTTT

j_call: TRBJ2-7
v_call: TRBV10-2
clone_size: few
d_call: TRBD2
cdr3_length: 11
cdr3_aa: CASSEPGLASF
cdr3_nt: TGCGCCAGCAGTGAGCCGGGACTAGCGAGCTTC

j_call: TRBJ2-7
v_call: TRBV2
clone_size: -
d_call: -
cdr3_length: 14
cdr3_aa: CASITDRHSYEQYF
cdr3_nt: TGTGCCAGCATAACCGACAGACACTCCTACGAGCAGTACTTC

j_call: TRBJ1-2
v_call: TRBV4-1
clone_size: -
d_call: -
cdr3_length: 14
cdr3_aa: CASSQEGRGGGYTF
cdr3_nt: TGCGCCAGCAGCCAAGAAGGCAGGGGAGGGGGCTACACCTTC

j_call: TRBJ2-5
v_call: TRBV4-3
clone_size: few
d_call: -
cdr3_length: 18
cdr3_aa: CASSQVSGLRGSGQTQYF
cdr3_nt: TGCGCCAGCAGCCAAGTTTCTGGCCTGAGAGGATCGGGGCAGACCCAGTACTTC

j_call: TRBJ2-1
v_call: TRBV30
clone_size: few
d_call: TRBD2
cdr3_length: 15
cdr3_aa: CAWSVGLADYNEQFF
cdr3_nt: TGTGCCTGGAGTGTTGGGCTAGCGGACTACAATGAGCAGTTCTTC

j_call: TRBJ2-1
v_call: TRBV4-2
clone_size: -
d_call: -
cdr3_length: 13
cdr3_aa: CASSLALVNEQFF
cdr3_nt: TGTGCCAGCAGCCTCGCCTTGGTCAATGAGCAGTTCTTC